Presented here are 15 T cell receptor beta chains from one specimen sequenced in a study of blood T cell repertoires in COVID-19. Using immunoSEQ multiplex PCR, the repertoire was profiled, and TCRdb retains in-frame clones only, with some absent. The data contain more than 75,000 clones, 84% of them seen just once; the ten biggest clones take up about 25%. Sequencing was performed on peripheral blood. Receptors originate from a man aged 55 to 70 with acute or convalescent COVID-19.

V and J are TRBV5-5 and TRBJ2-3; D gene ambiguous. The germline V gene has CDR1 SGHKS and CDR2 YYEKEE (reference sequence). The CDR3 extends over 14 amino acids. Trimming took off 2 bases at V and 0 bases at J, with 7 bases between the two ends. The CDR3, as DNA: TGTGCCAGCAGCTTACTTTCTAGCACAGATACGCAGTATTTT. It specifies CASSLLSSTDTQYF.

The chain is built from TRBV6-5 and TRBJ1-3; TRBD1 agrees at 7 bases. The CDR3 spans 15 residues. From germline, CDR1 is MNHEY and CDR2 SVGAGI. V shed 6 bases and J 0 bases; nucleotides not matched to a gene: 5. CDR3 sequence (DNA): TGTGCCAGCAGCCGGGGACAGTACTCTGGAAACACCATATATTTT. Translation gives CASSRGQYSGNTIYF.

The genes are TRBV4-1 and TRBJ2-6, with TRBD2 as a possible D gene (5 bases). Germline-derived CDR1 and CDR2 are MGHRA and YSYEKL. The CDR3 totals 18 residues. Trimming took off 1 base at V and 0 bases at J, with 13 bases between the two ends. CDR3 amino acids: CASSQVGLSGSGANVLTF. In DNA form, the CDR3 reads TGCGCCAGCAGCCAAGTTGGACTTTCTGGCTCTGGGGCCAACGTCCTGACTTTC.

The chain uses TRBV28 and TRBJ1-2; 11 bases agree with TRBD1. V was pared by 6 bases and J by 4 bases, with 7 bases of the junction left unmatched. The CDR3 consists of 15 residues. Germline V gene data show CDR1 as MDHEN and CDR2 as SYDVKM. CDR3 amino acids: CASSPGQGVLYGYTF. The CDR3 DNA reads TGTGCCAGCAGCCCGGGACAGGGGGTCCTCTATGGCTACACCTTC.

J is TRBJ1-2 and V is TRBV28; TRBD1 matches 7 bases. Germline CDR1 and CDR2: MDHEN and SYDVKM. CDR3 length: 14 residues. After removal of 7 bases from V and 3 bases from J, the junction contained 8 bases not matched to a gene. CDR3 in DNA: TGTGCCAGCACTTCGACAGGGTTCTACTATGGCTACACCTTC. Translated, it gives CASTSTGFYYGYTF.

The chain couples TRBV28 to TRBJ1-5, with 7 bases identical to TRBD1. Germline CDR1 is MDHEN and CDR2 is SYDVKM. V lost 6 bases and J lost 5; bases outside the gene matches: 7. The CDR3 loop spans 14 amino acids. The CDR3 DNA reads as TGTGCCAGCAGGGACAGGCCGACATATCAGCCCCAGCATTTT. Its translation is CASRDRPTYQPQHF.

The rearrangement joins TRBV2 to TRBJ2-1; 7 nucleotides agree with TRBD1. V lost 6 bases, J lost 8 bases, and 16 bases stayed unmatched. CDR3 size: 16 residues. In germline, CDR1 is SNHLY, CDR2 FYNNEI. The CDR3 region has the DNA TGTGCCAGCAGCAAAAGCAGGCCTAAAACAGGGGATGAGCAGTTCTTC. Its protein product is CASSKSRPKTGDEQFF.

The V call is TRBV6-5, the J call TRBJ2-2; D might be TRBD1 (6 bases). This CDR3 is 15 amino acids long. Looked up from germline, CDR1 is MNHEY and CDR2 is SVGAGI. Trimming took 2 bases from V and 0 from J, leaving 7 bases between them. The CDR3 coding sequence is TGTGCCAGCAGTTACGGGGGCCCGAACACCGGGGAGCTGTTTTTT. Residues: CASSYGGPNTGELFF.

Here the CDR3 reads CASSQEWETGSMETQYF. CDR3 bases: TGCGCCAGCAGCCAAGAATGGGAGACAGGGAGTATGGAGACCCAGTACTTC. This sequence joins TRBV4-1 and TRBJ2-5, with 7 positions matching TRBD1. V lost 0 bases to trimming and J lost 5 bases; unmatched junction nucleotides: 12. This CDR3 is 17 amino acids long. CDR1 and CDR2 from the germline V gene are MGHRA and YSYEKL.

The V gene is TRBV2, the J gene TRBJ2-6; D possibly corresponds to TRBD1 (5 bases). Trimming shortened V by 4 bases and J by 1 base, and 5 bases separated the two germline ends. CDR3 size: 14 residues. From germline, CDR1 is SNHLY and CDR2 FYNNEI. This chain's CDR3 is CASSGTSGANVLTF. The CDR3 DNA sequence: TGTGCCAGCAGTGGGACATCTGGGGCCAACGTCCTGACTTTC.

V gene TRBV6-5 combines with J gene TRBJ1-5; 10 nucleotides match TRBD1. V was pared by 7 bases and J by 6 bases, with 6 bases of the junction left unmatched. CDR1 is MNHEY, CDR2 SVGAGI, per germline. The CDR3 has 14 residues. CDR3 protein: CASTTGGLGQPQHF. As DNA, the CDR3 is TGTGCCAGCACGACAGGGGGCTTGGGTCAGCCCCAGCATTTT.

The rearrangement uses TRBV6-5 and TRBJ1-1; D may be TRBD1 (5 bases). Trimming left V 8 bases short and J 1 base short, with 11 bases between. CDR3 size: 13 residues. The V gene's germline CDR1 is MNHEY and CDR2 SVGAGI. CDR3 loop: CASGRGENTEAFF. CDR3 sequence (DNA): TGTGCCAGCGGCCGGGGGGAGAACACTGAAGCTTTCTTT.

This clone occurred a few times. The chain has TRBV6-4 and TRBJ2-2; D may be TRBD1 (6 bases). The V and J ends lost 3 bases and 4 bases respectively, with 6 bases between them. CDR3 size: 13 residues. The germline gives CDR1 MRHNA, CDR2 SNTAGT. The CDR3 DNA reads as TGTGCCAGCAGTGAGACAGGCACCGGGGAGCTGTTTTTT. Amino acid sequence: CASSETGTGELFF.

The chain is built from TRBV7-9 and TRBJ1-2; 7 positions match TRBD1. The germline gives CDR1 SEHNR, CDR2 FQNEAQ (reference sequence). J lost 5 bases, V lost 5 bases, and 11 bases had no gene match. The CDR3 covers 15 residues. For the CDR3, the DNA is TGTGCCAGCAGCCCCCGGGACAGCGTCCTATATGGCTACACCTTC. Translation: CASSPRDSVLYGYTF.

The chain combines TRBV7-9 with TRBJ2-2; 7 bases are a match to TRBD1. Germline lookup yields CDR1 SEHNR and CDR2 FQNEAQ (reference sequence). The CDR3 length is 14 residues. With 6 bases clipped from V and 1 base from J, the junction kept 2 bases outside the gene matches. CDR3 sequence reads: CASSRQGNTGELFF. CDR3 bases: TGTGCCAGCAGTAGACAGGGGAACACCGGGGAGCTGTTTTTT.